Sequencing of this T cell receptor beta chain was carried out in a study of blood T cell repertoires in COVID-19 (dated by TCRdb to between 2020 and 2021). In the study overall: Collaborator samples came from the United States, Italy and Spain and covered acute and convalescent phases of COVID-19. Where HLA class I and class II types were available, the types were taken from metadata supplied by the sample provider, not from assay-based typing. The repertoires were made available in a free public database intended to serve as a resource for research on the immune response to SARS-CoV-2. Samples came from the ongoing ImmuneRACE study (first 160 participants) plus 1,254 subjects from 6 global collaborators. The prospective study material was composed of cDNA or gDNA derived from T cells, B-cell-depleted T cells, or PBMCs. Deeply sampled blood TCRbeta repertoires from subjects exposed to, actively infected with, or recovered from COVID-19 were included in the dataset. Sample metadata almost always included a de-identified subject ID, COVID-19 status, age in years and sex. What the study reported, not specific to this receptor: The quantity of clinical and demographic metadata differed by source and by participant and was supplied without curation.

The immunoSEQ Assay, a bias-controlled multiplex PCR, was used to amplify TCRbeta CDR3 regions from genomic DNA. Regarding the original processing steps: Nucleated cell counts per sample were estimated from amplification of reference gene primers within the assay. To quantify the absolute abundance of each unique TCRbeta CDR3 rearrangement, sequence reads were collapsed and filtered. For each sample, productive Simpson clonality was calculated as the square root of Simpson's diversity index over productive rearrangements. What TCRdb holds here is the immuneACCESS table cut down to in-frame rearrangements. Part of the clones is not present; checked against another copy, under half of the missing clones reflect an unresolved V gene, and the others are unexplained. The V and J calls and clone size come from that table; D and trimming were worked out from the DNA. The sample table records about 200,000 clones; approximately 85% of these occur just once. The ten largest clones capture approximately 11% of the sample.

Collaborating institutions collected whole blood in K2EDTA tubes following their own protocols. For TCRbeta analysis, collaborators shipped samples in one of three forms: frozen whole blood, isolated PBMCs, or DNA extracted from either of those sample types. This clone was recorded only once. No cognate antigen has been identified for it. No clone much larger than this one lies a single base away; base qualities are absent. The germline V end is reduced by 0 bases and the J end by 9 bases; junction bases left unmatched: 9. The CDR3 runs 16 amino acids, cysteine and phenylalanine included. Just the 48-base CDR3 DNA is kept, in frame starting at base 1. CDR1 and CDR2, per the germline V gene, are SGHRS and YFSETQ.

The sequence was obtained from a human donor with active or convalescent COVID-19. The donor label of this sample is uncertain. The rearranged chain carries TRBV5-1 and TRBJ1-6, and TRBD1 matches 7 of the central bases. The sequenced sample consisted of peripheral blood. The nucleotide sequence is TGCGCCAGCAGCTTGGACGGGCAGGGGGATGGTTCACCCCTCCACTTT. Its protein is CASSLDGQGDGSPLHF.